This T cell receptor beta chain emerged from a study of T cells in lung cancer brain metastases. Broader study findings: Few clones were shared between paired lesions (mean Morisita 0.23); most were lesion-specific.

Repertoires were generated with immunoSEQ multiplex PCR, while TCRdb's copy carries only in-frame clones and drops some. The data show 5,000 to 7,000 clones, 75% to 90% seen once. Germline assignment: CDR1 SNHLY and CDR2 FYNNEI. The CDR3 has 16 residues. V shed 4 bases and J shed 5 bases, with 15 bases lying between them. Comment on this clone: Antigen unknown.

This chain connects TRBV2 to TRBJ1-6; D is unclear. The source of this sequence is a man aged 45-60 years with non-small cell lung cancer that had spread to the brain. Sequencing used tumor tissue from a brain metastasis. The CDR3 nucleotides are TGTGCCAGCAGTGTTTGGAGGAACCAAAATAATTCACCCCTCCACTTT. It translates to CASSVWRNQNNSPLHF.